These T cell receptor beta chains were read from a single sample in a study of blood T cell repertoires in COVID-19. Measured with immunoSEQ multiplex PCR; TCRdb has only the in-frame clones, and not every one. This sample has over 300,000 clones; 80% to 90% occur once, and the top ten carry roughly 2.2%. Sequencing was carried out using PBMCs or T cells enriched from blood (not recorded which). Receptors were obtained from a man aged 30 to 45 who had recovered from COVID-19. Each CDR3 is given with its conserved first and last residue. The D gene is left open where the match is weak. Clone size is given for some rows only: seen once, a few or many times, or a class if the clone is expanded.

j_gene | d_gene | v_gene | abundance | CDR3nt | CDR3aa
TRBJ2-1 | TRBD1 | TRBV5-1 | . | TGCGCCAGCAGCTTACGAACAGGGGGCGATGAGCAGTTCTTC | CASSLRTGGDEQFF
TRBJ2-3 | . | TRBV21-1 | . | TGTGCCAGCAAGCAAGACACTGGCGGGGGGGCGACAGATACGCAGTATTTT | CASKQDTGGGATDTQYF
TRBJ1-1 | TRBD1 | TRBV6-5 | . | TGTGCCAGCACCAACTCCGGGACAGGGTTGTCTTTT | CASTNSGTGLSF
TRBJ2-7 | TRBD2 | TRBV19 | few | TGTGCCAGTAGTCCCACTTTCGGGGGGTACGAGCAGTACTTC | CASSPTFGGYEQYF
TRBJ1-4 | TRBD1 | TRBV4-3 | . | TGCGCCAGCAGCCAAGATCGGGACAGGGGGCAAATCTTATTTCAGGATGAAAAACTGTTTTTT | CASSQDRDRGQILFQDEKLFF
TRBJ1-5 | TRBD1 | TRBV19 | . | TGTGCCAGTAGTACAACACTCCTGACAGGGGGCAATCAGCCCCAGCATTTT | CASSTTLLTGGNQPQHF
TRBJ2-3 | TRBD2 | TRBV9 | . | TGTGCCAGCAGCGTAAGCGGGACTAGCACAGATACGCAGTATTTT | CASSVSGTSTDTQYF
TRBJ2-1 | . | TRBV7-6 | . | TGTGCCAGCAGCCAACTAAGACTAGAGGAAAGCTCCTACAATGAGCAGTTCTTC | CASSQLRLEESSYNEQFF
TRBJ1-1 | TRBD1 | TRBV23-1 | . | TGCGCCAGCACTCAACAGGGGGCGCGTATAAACACTGAAGCTTTCTTT | CASTQQGARINTEAFF
TRBJ1-6 | . | TRBV7-2 | . | TGTGCCAGCAGCTTAGTAGGGCAGGGCGGCAATTCACCCCTCCACTTT | CASSLVGQGGNSPLHF
TRBJ2-3 | TRBD1 | TRBV14 | . | TGTGCCAGCCAAAGACAGGGAGTCCTAGCGCAGTATTTT | CASQRQGVLAQYF
TRBJ2-2 | TRBD2 | TRBV5-3 | . | TGTGCCAGAAGCTTCCTGACTAGCCGCCGGAACACCGGGGAGCTGTTTTTT | CARSFLTSRRNTGELFF
TRBJ2-5 | TRBD2 | TRBV2 | . | TGTGCCAGCAGTGTAGTAGCGGGGGGGCCCGGAGAGACCCAGTACTTC | CASSVVAGGPGETQYF
TRBJ2-5 | TRBD1 | TRBV5-4 | . | TGTGCCAGCAGCTATTTAATGCGGACAGGGATGGAAGAGACCCAGTACTTC | CASSYLMRTGMEETQYF
TRBJ2-7 | . | TRBV12-5 | . | TGTGCTAGTGGTTTGGGGCAGGGTGGCGAGCAGTACTTC | CASGLGQGGEQYF
TRBJ2-1 | . | TRBV4-1 | . | TGCGCCAGCAGCCAAGCGACCGGGACTGGGGATGAGCAGTTCTTC | CASSQATGTGDEQFF
TRBJ2-5 | TRBD2 | TRBV5-4 | . | TGTGCCAGCAGCGTGATGGGACTAGCGGGGGGTAGGGGGGAGACCCAGTACTTC | CASSVMGLAGGRGETQYF
TRBJ2-4 | . | TRBV23-1 | . | TGCGCCAGCAGTCAATCGGGGCAGCAACCTCCCAAAAACATTCAGTACTTC | CASSQSGQQPPKNIQYF
TRBJ2-1 | TRBD2 | TRBV7-2 | . | TGTGCCAGCAGCTATCTCGGGGAGGGCTCCGACAATGAGCAGTTCTTC | CASSYLGEGSDNEQFF
TRBJ2-7 | TRBD2 | TRBV7-2 | . | TGTGCCAGCAGCCCCCGGGGGAGGGAGAGCTCCTACGAGCAGTACTTC | CASSPRGRESSYEQYF
TRBJ2-7 | . | TRBV27 | . | TGTGCCAGCAGTTTATCCGCGGGCACCGCCTACGAGCAGTACTTC | CASSLSAGTAYEQYF
TRBJ2-5 | TRBD1 | TRBV4-3 | . | TGCGCCAGCAGCCAAGATCGAGGGACAGGGACCCAGTACTTC | CASSQDRGTGTQYF
TRBJ1-5 | . | TRBV7-9 | few | TGTGCCAGCAGCCCGGGCGGGGGATATACTCAGCCCCAGCATTTT | CASSPGGGYTQPQHF
TRBJ2-3 | . | TRBV11-3 | . | TGTGCCAGCAGCTTATCGGGGGATGATACGCAGTATTTT | CASSLSGDDTQYF
TRBJ2-3 | . | TRBV5-1 | . | TGCGCCAGCAGCGCACGCCTACCGGGGGTCACAGATACGCAGTATTTT | CASSARLPGVTDTQYF
TRBJ2-2 | TRBD1 | TRBV5-1 | . | TGCGCCAGCAGCCCCTGGACAGGGGGCGACACCGGGGAGCTGTTTTTT | CASSPWTGGDTGELFF
TRBJ2-7 | . | TRBV14 | few | TGTGCCAGCAGCCAAGAAACCCTGAGAGAGCAGTACTTC | CASSQETLREQYF
TRBJ2-6 | TRBD1 | TRBV30 | . | TGTGCCTGGGACAGGGGGATAGGGGCCAACGTCCTGACTTTC | CAWDRGIGANVLTF
TRBJ2-1 | TRBD2 | TRBV19 | . | TGTGCCAGTAGTCGAGCGGGGGACAATGAGCAGTTCTTC | CASSRAGDNEQFF
TRBJ1-3 | TRBD1 | TRBV19 | . | TGTGCCAGTAGCCACGGACAGGGCCATCACTCTGGAAACACCATATATTTT | CASSHGQGHHSGNTIYF
TRBJ1-1 | . | TRBV6-6 | . | TGTGCCAGCAGTTCGGTGGTTGACACTGAAGCTTTCTTT | CASSSVVDTEAFF
TRBJ2-3 | . | TRBV21-1 | . | TGTGCCCCCCTCGAGGCTACCACAGATACGCAGTATTTT | CAPLEATTDTQYF
TRBJ1-1 | . | TRBV29-1 | . | TGCAGCGTTGTTAGTCAGTGGGGCGTTGCGGCTTTCTTT | CSVVSQWGVAAFF
TRBJ2-3 | . | TRBV4-1 | . | TGCGCCAGCAGCCAGTACAGTAGCACAGATACGCAGTATTTT | CASSQYSSTDTQYF
TRBJ1-5 | . | TRBV5-5 | few | TGTGCCAGCAGCCAACGGACAGGCAATCAGCCCCAGCATTTT | CASSQRTGNQPQHF
TRBJ2-3 | TRBD1 | TRBV11-3 | once | TGTGCCAGCAGCTCCGGGACAGGGAGGACAGATACGCAGTATTTT | CASSSGTGRTDTQYF
TRBJ2-5 | . | TRBV6-1 | . | TGTGCCAGCAGTGAAGGCGGGGTTGCCCAAGAGACCCAGTACTTC | CASSEGGVAQETQYF
TRBJ2-3 | TRBD2 | TRBV4-2 | few | TGTGCCAGCAGCCAAGCGGGGGGGGGCTCAGATACGCAGTATTTT | CASSQAGGGSDTQYF
TRBJ1-5 | . | TRBV27 | . | TGTGCCAGCAGGGCCTCTAATCAGCCCCAGCATTTT | CASRASNQPQHF
TRBJ2-1 | . | TRBV18 | . | TGTGCCAGCTCTGACCCCCCAGGGGTCTCTTATTTGAATGAGCAGTTCTTC | CASSDPPGVSYLNEQFF
TRBJ1-2 | . | TRBV13 | . | TGTGCCAGCAGCTTAGAGCCAGGGAACTATGGCTACACCTTC | CASSLEPGNYGYTF
TRBJ2-2 | TRBD1 | TRBV4-2 | . | TGTGCCAGCAGCCATCCCGGGACAGGGGGTAACACCGGGGAGCTGTTTTTT | CASSHPGTGGNTGELFF
TRBJ2-5 | TRBD2 | TRBV5-4 | . | TGTGCCAGCAGCACCGGGACTAACCAAGAGACCCAGTACTTC | CASSTGTNQETQYF